One sample yielded the 5 T cell receptor beta chains listed below, sequenced in a study of CD8 T cells in Susac syndrome. An amount of RNA that ranged from roughly 0.5 to 1 ug was reverse transcribed with random hexamers. TCRdb fed the immunoSEQ multiplex PCR reads into MiXCR, producing one record per CDR3 protein. The sample holds roughly 110,000 distinct CDR3 sequences; roughly 91% are singletons and the top ten take approximately 0.13%. Sequenced: CD4+ T cells from PBMCs. The source is a human donor in good health.

The chain carries TRBV12-3 or TRBV12-4 and TRBJ2-3; the match to TRBD1 covers 11 bases. J gave up 7 bases and V 6 bases, and 9 bases lay outside the gene matches. The CDR3 sequence is 15 residues long. The CDR3 DNA follows: TGTGCCAGCAGCAGACCGGGACAGGGGGACCATACGCAGTATTTT. It encodes CASSRPGQGDHTQYF.

This chain links TRBV7-3 with TRBJ1-1, with 7 bases matching TRBD1. In germline, CDR1 is SGHTA, CDR2 FQGTGA. This CDR3 comprises 16 residues. The J segment lost 1 base and the V segment lost 2 bases, leaving 7 bases of the junction unmatched. The CDR3 region has the DNA TGTGCCAGCAGCTTATTGAACAGGGGTAAGAACACTGAAGCTTTCTTT. This encodes CASSLLNRGKNTEAFF.

V usage is TRBV7-2 and J usage is TRBJ1-1; weak D call: TRBD1 (5 bases). The CDR3 runs 19 residues. Germline V gene data show CDR1 as SGHTA and CDR2 as FQGNSA. V was cut by 4 bases and J by 3 bases, with 27 bases left in between. CDR3 sequence reads: CASSSLGGRGLLDYTEAFF. CDR3 in DNA: TGTGCCAGCAGCTCCCTAGGAGGTCGGGGACTTCTGGATTACACTGAAGCTTTCTTT.

The V gene is TRBV20-1, the J gene TRBJ1-4; TRBD1 is a possible D gene (5 bases). The germline V gene has CDR1 DFQATT and CDR2 SNEGSKA (reference sequence). Trimming cost V 6 bases and J 1 base, with 12 bases left between them. This CDR3 is built from 14 residues. CDR3 in amino acids: CSAARGGTNEKLFF. In DNA, the CDR3 is TGCAGTGCCGCCCGGGGGGGAACTAATGAAAAACTGTTTTTT.

The sample holds one count of this clonotype. V gene TRBV5-1 combines with J gene TRBJ2-7, with D unclear. CDR3 length equals 15 residues. Trimming stripped 0 bases from V and 3 bases from J, with 13 bases between. Germline V gives CDR1 SGHRS, CDR2 YFSETQ. CDR3 bases: TGCGCCAGCAGCTTGGTTATTAACAGATTCTACGAGCAGTACTTC. Encoded protein: CASSLVINRFYEQYF.